This T cell receptor beta chain was documented in a study of T cell responses to AZD1222 COVID-19 vaccine. Notes on the study in general: Possibly, clonal diversity was underestimated; donors were largely white British and included more females. Compared with day 0, the breadth and depth of the Spike-specific TCR repertoire rose significantly after two doses of AZD1222. Among AZD1222 vaccinees, only six were seropositive at baseline. Researchers report vaccine-associated CD4 TCRs spanning spike, with dominance at 160-218 and 743-854.

This CDR3 contains 16 residues. V was cut by 0 bases and J by 2 bases, with 13 bases left in between. Looked up from germline, CDR1 is SGHNT and CDR2 is YYREEE (reference sequence). On this clone itself: As yet, its antigen is unknown.

Sequencing was performed with immunoSEQ multiplex PCR; in TCRdb, only in-frame clones are kept and a portion is missing. The sample lists approximately 85,000 clones; 80% to 90% were seen once. The genes are TRBV5-4 and TRBJ2-3; D is uncertain. The sequence came from an adult in good health. The sequences come from peripheral blood, collected on day 0 of AZD1222 vaccination. The CDR3 region is CASSLASAGVTDTQYF. The DNA for the CDR3 is TGTGCCAGCAGCTTGGCGTCGGCTGGGGTCACAGATACGCAGTATTTT.